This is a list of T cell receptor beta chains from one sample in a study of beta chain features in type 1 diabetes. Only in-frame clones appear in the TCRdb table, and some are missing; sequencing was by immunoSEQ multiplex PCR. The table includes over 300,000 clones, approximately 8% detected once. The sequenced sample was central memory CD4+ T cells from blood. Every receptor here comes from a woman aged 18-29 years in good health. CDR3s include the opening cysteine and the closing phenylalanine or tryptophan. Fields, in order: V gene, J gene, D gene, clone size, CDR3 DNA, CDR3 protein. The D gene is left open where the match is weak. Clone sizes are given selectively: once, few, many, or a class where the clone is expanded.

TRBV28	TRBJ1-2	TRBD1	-	TGTGCCAGCAGCTCGGGACAGGGGAACTATGGCTACACCTTC	CASSSGQGNYGYTF
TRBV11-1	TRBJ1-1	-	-	TGTGCCAGCAGCTTTCAGGGGATGAACACTGAAGCTTTCTTT	CASSFQGMNTEAFF
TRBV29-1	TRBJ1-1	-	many	TGCAGCGTTACGGGCCAGAACACTGAAGCTTTCTTT	CSVTGQNTEAFF
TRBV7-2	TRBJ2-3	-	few	TGTGCCAGCAGCTTAGCGCCATCCACAGATACGCAGTATTTT	CASSLAPSTDTQYF
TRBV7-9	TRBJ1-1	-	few	TGTGCCAGCAGCCCCCAGACCTTCCAGAGAACTGAAGCTTTCTTT	CASSPQTFQRTEAFF
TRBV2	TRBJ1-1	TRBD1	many	TGTGCCAGCAGCGTCGACAGGGGAGGGACTGAAGCTTTCTTT	CASSVDRGGTEAFF
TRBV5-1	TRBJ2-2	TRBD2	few	TGCGCCAGCAGCAAGACTAGCGGGAGGGCCGGGGAGCTGTTTTTT	CASSKTSGRAGELFF
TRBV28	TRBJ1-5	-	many	TGTGCCAGCAGGGCCACATGGGGGGAGTCTCAGCCCCAGCATTTT	CASRATWGESQPQHF
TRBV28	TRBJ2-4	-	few	TGTGCCAGCAGCATAGAGACTCTAGCCAAAAACATTCAGTACTTC	CASSIETLAKNIQYF
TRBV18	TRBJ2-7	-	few	TGTGCCAGCTCACTGGACCGCGACTCCTACGAGCAGTACTTC	CASSLDRDSYEQYF
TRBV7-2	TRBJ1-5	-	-	TGTGCCAGCAGCCCGCTCGATGGGTCGAGGCAGCCCCAGCATTTT	CASSPLDGSRQPQHF
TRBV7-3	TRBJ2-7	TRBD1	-	TGTGCCAGCAGCCTGGGACAGGGGAGAGGGGAGCAGTACTTC	CASSLGQGRGEQYF
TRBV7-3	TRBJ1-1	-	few	TGTGCCAGCAGTTTAAGCGCAGGGGAAGGCATGAACACTGAAGCTTTCTTT	CASSLSAGEGMNTEAFF
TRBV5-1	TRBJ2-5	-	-	TGCGCCAGCAGCTTGGAGGGTCCCGAGACCCAGTACTTC	CASSLEGPETQYF
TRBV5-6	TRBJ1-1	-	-	TGTGCCAGCAGCCGGAGGATCCGGAACGCTGAAGCTTTCTTT	CASSRRIRNAEAFF
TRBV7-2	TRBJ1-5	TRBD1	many	TGTGCCAGCAGCCCGGGACAGGGGAATCAGCCCCAGCATTTT	CASSPGQGNQPQHF
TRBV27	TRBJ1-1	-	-	TGTGCCAGCAGTTTCAGTGGGGGAAAAGCTTTCTTT	CASSFSGGKAFF
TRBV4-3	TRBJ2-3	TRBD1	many	TGCGCCAGCAGCCCGGGGACAGGGGTTAGCACAGATACGCAGTATTTT	CASSPGTGVSTDTQYF
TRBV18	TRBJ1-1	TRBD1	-	TGTGCCAGCTCACCACGCAGGGGGCAGTTGACTGAAGCTTTCTTT	CASSPRRGQLTEAFF
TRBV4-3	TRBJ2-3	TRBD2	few	TGCGCCAGCAGCCAAGGCCCGCCTAGCGGGATGGGAGATACGCAGTATTTT	CASSQGPPSGMGDTQYF
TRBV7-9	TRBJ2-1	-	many	TGTGCCAGCAGCTTAGCTGTAAGGGATCAGCAGTTCTTC	CASSLAVRDQQFF
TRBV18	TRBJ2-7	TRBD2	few	TGTGCCAGCTCACCGTCGCTAGCGGGAACCTACGAGCAGTACTTC	CASSPSLAGTYEQYF
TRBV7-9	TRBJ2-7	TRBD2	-	TGTGCCAGCAGCAGCGGGACTAGCGCTCGCGAGCAGTACTTC	CASSSGTSAREQYF
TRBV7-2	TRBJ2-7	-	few	TGTGCCAGCAGCTTAAGTGCGGCTCTCTACGAGCAGTACTTC	CASSLSAALYEQYF
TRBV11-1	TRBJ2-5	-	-	TGTGCCAGCAGCTCGGGCGGGGTCGGGCGCGGAGAGACCCAGTACTTC	CASSSGGVGRGETQYF
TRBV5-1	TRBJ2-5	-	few	TGCGCCAGCAGCGAACAGGGATGGGAGACCCAGTACTTC	CASSEQGWETQYF
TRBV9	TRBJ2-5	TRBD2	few	TGTGCCAGCAGCGTAGAGACTAGCGGCCAAGAGACCCAGTACTTC	CASSVETSGQETQYF
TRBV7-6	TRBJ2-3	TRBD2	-	TGTGCCAGCAGCCTGAGACTAGCGGAGGCAGATACGCAGTATTTT	CASSLRLAEADTQYF
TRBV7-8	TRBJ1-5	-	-	TGTGCCAGCAGCTTAGGCCGTTCGGTCAATCAGCCCCAGCATTTT	CASSLGRSVNQPQHF
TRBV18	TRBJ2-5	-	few	TGTGCCAGCTCACCATTGAGAGAAGAGACCCAGTACTTC	CASSPLREETQYF
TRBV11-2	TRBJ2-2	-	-	TGTGCCAGCAGCTTAGTTGGCGGGATGAACACCGGGGAGCTGTTTTTT	CASSLVGGMNTGELFF
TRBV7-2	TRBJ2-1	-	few	TGTGCCAGCAGCTTAGCACGAGGTGGTGAGCAGTTCTTC	CASSLARGGEQFF
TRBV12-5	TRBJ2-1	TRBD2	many	TGTGCTAGTGGTAAAGGGCTAGCGGCTTCGGATGAGCAGTTCTTC	CASGKGLAASDEQFF
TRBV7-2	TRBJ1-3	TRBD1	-	TGTGCCAGCAGAGAAACAGGGGGGGGAAACACCATATATTTT	CASRETGGGNTIYF
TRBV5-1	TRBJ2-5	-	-	TGCGCCAGCAGCATCCAACCTTCGGGGGAGACCCAGTACTTC	CASSIQPSGETQYF
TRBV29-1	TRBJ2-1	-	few	TGCAGCGTTGAACTGGAGGGACGGTCCTACAATGAGCAGTTCTTC	CSVELEGRSYNEQFF
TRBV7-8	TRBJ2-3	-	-	TGTGCCAGCAGCGGACAACGCATTTCTAGCACAGATACGCAGTATTTT	CASSGQRISSTDTQYF
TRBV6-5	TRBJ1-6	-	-	TGTGCCAGCAGTTACAGGACACTAAGTAATAATTCACCCCTCCACTTT	CASSYRTLSNNSPLHF
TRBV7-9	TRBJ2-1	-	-	TGTGCCAGCAGCAATGAGGATTATAAGCAGTTCTTC	CASSNEDYKQFF
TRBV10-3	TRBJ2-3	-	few	TGTGCCATCAGATTCTCTAGCACAGATACGCAGTATTTT	CAIRFSSTDTQYF
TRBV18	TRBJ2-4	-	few	TGTGCCAGCTCACCACCCTGGACAGAAGAAAACATTCAGTACTTC	CASSPPWTEENIQYF
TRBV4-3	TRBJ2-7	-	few	TGCGCCAGCAGCCAAGATCCCCCCAGTAGCTCCTACGAGCAGTACTTC	CASSQDPPSSSYEQYF
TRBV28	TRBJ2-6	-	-	TGTGCCAGCAGTGGGGTGGGGTCTGGGGCCAACGTCCTGACTTTC	CASSGVGSGANVLTF
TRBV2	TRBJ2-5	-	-	TGTGCCAGCAGTGAGTGGCAGCAAGAGACCCAGTACTTC	CASSEWQQETQYF
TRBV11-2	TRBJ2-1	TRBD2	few	TGTGCCAGCAGATCAGCGGGAACCGCTTCAGTTAAGCAGTTCTTC	CASRSAGTASVKQFF
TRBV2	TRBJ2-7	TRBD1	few	TGTGCCAGCAGTAAAAGGGACAGGGGGTTCGAGCAGTACTTC	CASSKRDRGFEQYF
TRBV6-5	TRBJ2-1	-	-	TGTGCCAGCAGTTCAACCGGCCCGGACGGAGGCAATGAGCAGTTCTTC	CASSSTGPDGGNEQFF